A single sample is the source of the 31 T cell receptor beta chains below, sequenced in a study of tumor-infiltrating T cells and Merkel cell polyomavirus. Background on the study: The T cells studied were KLL-specific CD8+ cells against Merkel polyomavirus.

The protocol was immunoSEQ multiplex PCR, while the TCRdb copy is restricted to in-frame clones and leaves out a portion. Here the sample spans 20,000 to 25,000 clones, around 90% being singletons. Every patient's tumor was robustly positive for Merkel cell polyomavirus Large T antigen on immunohistochemistry. The specimen sequenced was lymph node tissue. These receptors were taken from a man aged 45-65 years with Merkel cell carcinoma.

The chain is built from TRBV11-2 and TRBJ2-7, with TRBD1 as a possible D gene (5 bases). Germline-derived CDR1 and CDR2 are SGHAT and FQNNGV. V lost 0 bases to trimming and J lost 6 bases, with 9 bases between them. The CDR3 covers 13 residues. The CDR3 DNA follows: TGTGCCAGCAGCTTAGATTCTCAGGGCGAGCAGTACTTC. This translates into CASSLDSQGEQYF.

The chain is built from TRBV7-9 and TRBJ2-1; 10 bases are shared with TRBD2. Germline trimming cut 5 bases from V and 10 bases from J; bases unmatched to any gene: 14. The CDR3 has 16 residues. The V gene's germline CDR1 is SEHNR and CDR2 FQNEAQ (reference sequence). In nucleotides, the CDR3 is TGTGCCAGCAGCCCCGCCCGGAGCGGGGGGGCCCGGGAGCAGTTCTTC. Translated: CASSPARSGGAREQFF.

This rearrangement joins TRBV5-1 to TRBJ1-4; 11 bases match TRBD1. The CDR3 runs to 15 residues. V shed 2 bases and J 8 bases; nucleotides not matched to a gene: 5. The germline V gene has CDR1 SGHRS and CDR2 YFSETQ. CDR3 amino acids: CASSFEGTGGEKLFF. The CDR3, as DNA: TGCGCCAGCAGCTTCGAAGGGACAGGGGGGGAAAAACTGTTTTTT.

The chain joins TRBV7-6 to TRBJ2-6; 12 bases map to TRBD1. This CDR3 is 17 amino acids long. The ends lost 5 bases at V and 2 bases at J; junction bases unmatched: 4. The germline gives CDR1 SGHVS, CDR2 FNYEAQ. As DNA, the CDR3 is TGTGCCAGCAGCCTTGGGACAGGGGGCGCTGGGGCCAACGTCCTGACTTTC. It specifies CASSLGTGGAGANVLTF.

This chain joins TRBV11-3 and TRBJ2-5; 12 bases are shared with TRBD2. V shed 5 bases, J shed 1 base, and the junction held 5 bases outside the gene matches. The germline CDR1 and CDR2 sequences are SGHNT and YENEEA. The CDR3 runs 16 residues. CDR3 residues: CASSLGLAGTQETQYF. The DNA for the CDR3 is TGTGCCAGCAGCCTAGGACTAGCGGGAACCCAAGAGACCCAGTACTTC.

The gene calls are TRBV29-1 and TRBJ1-1; 8 bases are a match to TRBD1. Germline trimming cut 5 bases from V and 5 bases from J; bases unmatched to any gene: 4. Germline V gene data show CDR1 as SQVTM and CDR2 as ANQGSEA. The CDR3 covers 12 residues. In DNA form, the CDR3 reads TGCAGCGTTCTGGGACAGGAAACTGAAGCTTTCTTT. Residues: CSVLGQETEAFF.

V usage is TRBV28 and J usage is TRBJ2-1, with D hard to call. Trimming removed 7 bases from V and 2 bases from J, with 9 bases in between. In germline, CDR1 is MDHEN, CDR2 SYDVKM. There are 13 residues in the CDR3. The CDR3 is CASTRLPYNEQFF. The DNA for the CDR3 is TGTGCCAGCACCCGTCTTCCCTACAATGAGCAGTTCTTC.

This chain uses TRBV28 with TRBJ2-5; D is possibly TRBD2 (6 bases). The CDR3 extends over 12 amino acids. Trimming cost V 2 bases and J 11 bases, with 12 bases left between them. Germline V gene sequence: CDR1 MDHEN, CDR2 SYDVKM. The CDR3 reads CASSLGGREQYF. CDR3 in DNA: TGTGCCAGCAGTTTAGGAGGGCGAGAGCAGTACTTC.

The chain joins TRBV28 to TRBJ1-1, with D tentatively TRBD1 (5 bases). The germline V gene encodes CDR1 MDHEN and CDR2 SYDVKM. The V end was cut by 10 bases, the J end by 9 bases, with 12 bases between. The CDR3 consists of 10 residues. This CDR3 is CATVQGKAFF. As DNA, the CDR3 is TGTGCCACCGTTCAGGGAAAAGCTTTCTTT.

The chain recombines TRBV7-3 with TRBJ2-3, with 11 bases that match TRBD2. J gave up 4 bases and V 3 bases, and 3 bases lay outside the gene matches. The CDR3 contains 15 residues. The V gene's germline CDR1 is SGHTA and CDR2 FQGTGA. The CDR3 bases are TGTGCCAGCAGCTTTTTAGCGGGAGGGCCAGATACGCAGTATTTT. This encodes CASSFLAGGPDTQYF. The whole variable domain, filled in from reference TRBV7-3 and TRBJ2-3, reads GAGVSQTPSNKVTEKGKYVELRCDPISGHTALYWYRQSLGQGPEFLIYFQGTGAADDSGLPNDRFFAVRPEGSVSTLKIQRTERGDSAVYLCASSFLAGGPDTQYFGPGTRLTVL.

The rearrangement links TRBV5-3 to TRBJ2-3, with 16 bases matching TRBD2. TRBV5-3 is treated as an ORF (open reading frame) with a function not yet certain. Germline trimming cut 6 bases from V and 2 bases from J; bases unmatched to any gene: 12. The CDR3 contains 19 residues. CDR3 loop: CARTKSGGTSGRATDTQYF. CDR3 nucleotide sequence: TGTGCCAGAACCAAGTCAGGGGGGACTAGCGGGAGGGCCACAGATACGCAGTATTTT.

The chain uses TRBV7-9 and TRBJ2-1; D not resolved. The CDR3 consists of 13 residues. V lost 3 bases and J lost 10, with 13 bases in between. Per the germline V gene, CDR1 is SEHNR and CDR2 is FQNEAQ (reference sequence). The chain's CDR3 is CASSLIGLREQFF. DNA for the CDR3: TGTGCCAGCAGCTTGATTGGCCTGCGGGAGCAGTTCTTC.

The chain employs TRBV19 and TRBJ1-4; 10 bases match TRBD1. Germline V lookup: CDR1 LNHDA, CDR2 SQIVND (reference sequence). The length of the CDR3 is 18 residues. V shed 4 bases and J 1 base; nucleotides not matched to a gene: 9. The CDR3 DNA sequence: TGTGCCAGTAGTAGACGACACGGACAGGGGGAAACTAATGAAAAACTGTTTTTT. Translated: CASSRRHGQGETNEKLFF.

The J gene is TRBJ2-5, the V gene TRBV7-2; D unclear. The ends were cut back, 5 bases at V and 3 bases at J, with 10 bases in the middle. The CDR3 is 13 amino acids. CDR1 and CDR2 from the germline V gene are SGHTA and FQGNSA. As DNA, the CDR3 is TGTGCCAGCAGCAGATCCGGAGAAGAGACCCAGTACTTC. Encoded protein: CASSRSGEETQYF.

The chain combines TRBV18 with TRBJ2-7; unclear D gene. Trimming stripped 2 bases from V and 1 base from J, with 12 bases between. The CDR3 spans 15 residues. Germline values: CDR1 KGHSH, CDR2 LQKENI. DNA of the CDR3: TGTGCCAGCTCACCAAGCGCGGTCCCTTCCTACGAGCAGTACTTC. It specifies CASSPSAVPSYEQYF.

The chain combines TRBV5-1 with TRBJ2-7; TRBD1 agrees at 7 bases. The CDR3 covers 15 residues. Germline CDR1 and CDR2: SGHRS and YFSETQ. Trimming took 2 bases from V and 3 from J; bases not matched to a gene: 8. For the CDR3, the DNA is TGCGCCAGCAGCTTAAACCGGGACAGCGACTACGAGCAGTACTTC. It yields the protein CASSLNRDSDYEQYF.

Points on this clone: The same CDR3 is also encoded by other DNA sequences in this sample. V usage is TRBV5-1 and J usage is TRBJ2-7; TRBD1 matches 10 bases. Germline CDR1 is SGHRS and CDR2 is YFSETQ. V was clipped by 4 bases and J by 7 bases; unmatched bases: 8. This CDR3 comprises 14 residues. The CDR3 reads CASSPGQGVYEQYF. Written as DNA, the CDR3 is TGCGCCAGCAGCCCAGGACAGGGGGTATATGAGCAGTACTTC.

This chain connects TRBV7-2 to TRBJ2-5; weak D call: TRBD2 (6 bases). V was clipped by 5 bases and J by 4 bases, with 17 bases between them. Germline assignment: CDR1 SGHTA and CDR2 FQGNSA. The CDR3 is made up of 15 amino acids. This CDR3 reads CASSLLGGALETQYF. DNA of the CDR3: TGTGCCAGCAGCCTCCTCGGCGGGGCTTTAGAGACCCAGTACTTC.

The rearrangement uses TRBV15 and TRBJ1-3; 7 bases are a match to TRBD1. The germline gives CDR1 LNHNV, CDR2 YYDKDF (reference sequence). The V gene end was trimmed by 3 bases and the J gene end by 2 bases; junction bases not matched to a gene: 4. The CDR3 length is 15 residues. The CDR3 nucleotides read TGTGCCACCAGCAGCGACAGGGACCCTGGAAACACCATATATTTT. Its translation: CATSSDRDPGNTIYF.

The J gene is TRBJ1-1, the V gene TRBV6-1; tentative D call: TRBD1 (5 bases). V was shortened by 6 bases and J by 7 bases, with 18 bases between the two germline ends. Germline V gives CDR1 MNHNS, CDR2 SASEGT. This CDR3 spans 14 amino acids. CDR3 nucleotides: TGTGCCAGCAGCAACGGCTTGCGACAGTTTGAAGCTTTCTTT. This translates into CASSNGLRQFEAFF.

The table lists this clone with a few counts. The chain carries TRBV14 and TRBJ2-1, with no clear D. V was cut by 1 base and J by 9 bases, with 4 bases left in between. The CDR3 sequence is 11 residues long. Germline assignment: CDR1 SGHDN and CDR2 FVKESK. The CDR3 loop is CASSQVVEQFF. CDR3 sequence (DNA): TGTGCCAGCAGCCAAGTCGTTGAGCAGTTCTTC.

This chain links TRBV13 with TRBJ2-7, with 8 positions matching TRBD1. Germline V gives CDR1 PRHDT, CDR2 FYEKMQ (reference sequence). After removal of 3 bases from V and 2 bases from J, the junction contained 6 bases not matched to a gene. The CDR3 spans 15 residues. CDR3 DNA: TGTGCCAGCAGCTTCACCGGGACAGGTGCCTACGAGCAGTACTTC. It codes for CASSFTGTGAYEQYF. The whole variable domain, remainder taken from reference TRBV13 and TRBJ2-7, is AAGVIQSPRHLIKEKRETATLKCYPIPRHDTVYWYQQGPGQDPQFLISFYEKMQSDKGSIPDRFSAQQFSDYHSELNMSSLELGDSALYFCASSFTGTGAYEQYFGPGTRLTVT.

The rearrangement uses TRBV6-1 and TRBJ1-4; 8 bases line up with TRBD1. V gave up 6 bases and J gave up 5 bases; unmatched junction bases: 2. Germline V lookup: CDR1 MNHNS, CDR2 SASEGT. CDR3 size: 13 residues. The CDR3 DNA sequence: TGTGCCAGCAGCAGACAGGGGAATGAAAAACTGTTTTTT. Its translation: CASSRQGNEKLFF.

This sequence joins TRBV7-2 and TRBJ2-1; D possibly corresponds to TRBD1 (6 bases). Between the trimmed V and J ends, which lost 2 bases and 9 bases, there was a span of 11 bases. CDR1 and CDR2 from the germline V gene are SGHTA and FQGNSA. CDR3 length: 13 residues. The CDR3 is CASSLTLGGEQFF. For the CDR3, the DNA is TGTGCCAGCAGCTTAACCCTAGGGGGTGAGCAGTTCTTC.

The chain couples TRBV4-2 to TRBJ2-5, with 12 bases that match TRBD2. This CDR3 has 17 amino acids. Germline values: CDR1 LGHNA, CDR2 YNFKEQ. J was trimmed by 0 bases and V by 1 base; bases with no gene match: 3. CDR3 in amino acids: CASSQGLAGEDQETQYF. In nucleotides, the CDR3 is TGTGCCAGCAGCCAAGGACTAGCGGGGGAAGACCAAGAGACCCAGTACTTC.

This clone was observed once. This chain joins TRBV28 and TRBJ2-3; 10 nucleotides align to TRBD1. This CDR3 comprises 16 residues. The V gene end was trimmed by 5 bases and the J gene end by 0 bases; junction bases not matched to a gene: 5. Germline V gives CDR1 MDHEN, CDR2 SYDVKM. As DNA, the CDR3 is TGTGCCAGCAGTGGACAGGGGGTTTCTAGCACAGATACGCAGTATTTT. Its protein product is CASSGQGVSSTDTQYF. The variable domain in full, completed from reference TRBV28 and TRBJ2-3, reads DVKVTQSSRYLVKRTGEKVFLECVQDMDHENMFWYRQDPGLGLRLIYFSYDVKMKEKGDIPEGYSVSREKKERFSLILESASTNQTSMYLCASSGQGVSSTDTQYFGPGTRLTVL.

This clone was observed once. The V call is TRBV19, the J call TRBJ2-3; the D gene is possibly TRBD2 (5 bases). The CDR3 loop spans 16 amino acids. The V end lost 4 bases, the J end lost 2 bases, and 16 bases lay between the germline ends. From germline, CDR1 is LNHDA and CDR2 SQIVND (reference sequence). The CDR3 loop reads CASSTGRAAYTDTQYF. CDR3 coding DNA: TGTGCCAGTAGTACCGGTAGAGCGGCCTACACAGATACGCAGTATTTT. Based on the CDR3 plus reference TRBV19 and TRBJ2-3, the full variable domain is DGGITQSPKYLFRKEGQNVTLSCEQNLNHDAMYWYRQDPGQGLRLIYYSQIVNDFQKGDIAEGYSVSREKKESFPLTVTSAQKNPTAFYLCASSTGRAAYTDTQYFGPGTRLTVL.

The chain employs TRBV18 and TRBJ2-7; 9 nucleotides line up with TRBD1. The CDR3 runs 15 residues. The V gene end was trimmed by 2 bases and the J gene end by 4 bases; junction bases not matched to a gene: 6. CDR1 KGHSH and CDR2 LQKENI come from the germline V gene. The CDR3 reads CASSPMRQGVYEQYF. In DNA form, the CDR3 reads TGTGCCAGCTCACCAATGAGACAGGGGGTATACGAGCAGTACTTC.

This clone turned up a few times. The chain is built from TRBV7-3 and TRBJ2-3; D remains unclear. The CDR3 spans 15 residues. Trimming took off 2 bases at V and 0 bases at J, with 9 bases between the two ends. CDR1 is SGHTA and CDR2 is FQGTGA in the germline V gene. The CDR3 coding sequence is TGTGCCAGCAGCTTAGGAGCTACTAGCACAGATACGCAGTATTTT. It codes for CASSLGATSTDTQYF.

V and J are TRBV18 and TRBJ1-1; 11 nucleotides line up with TRBD1. The V segment lost 5 bases and the J segment 3 bases; nucleotides outside the gene matches: 5. The CDR3 consists of 15 residues. The germline gives CDR1 KGHSH, CDR2 LQKENI. The CDR3 sequence is CASSSGTGGYTEAFF. The CDR3 DNA is TGTGCCAGCTCATCAGGGACAGGGGGGTACACTGAAGCTTTCTTT.

The chain carries TRBV11-2 and TRBJ2-7; perhaps TRBD1 as D (5 bases). The germline gives CDR1 SGHAT, CDR2 FQNNGV. Trimming took off 3 bases at V and 3 bases at J, with 15 bases between the two ends. The CDR3 covers 15 residues. CDR3 coding DNA: TGTGCCAGCAGCTTGTCCAGGGATTCCGTCTACGAGCAGTACTTC. Translating gives CASSLSRDSVYEQYF.